Presented here are 13 T cell receptor beta chains from one specimen sequenced in a study of technical replicates of blood from several donors. Data came from immunoSEQ multiplex PCR; TCRdb stores just in-frame clones and leaves some out. The data hold about 100,000 clones, with roughly 96% observed a single time. Sequencing was performed on T cells isolated from PBMCs. Every receptor here comes from a human donor in good health.

This chain uses TRBV27 with TRBJ2-7, with a weak D call TRBD1 (6 bases). Germline CDR1 is MNHEY and CDR2 is SMNVEV (reference sequence). The CDR3 runs 15 residues. Trimming cost V 2 bases and J 3 bases, with 14 bases left between them. The CDR3 protein is CASSLSGTGNYEQYF. CDR3 coding DNA: TGTGCCAGCAGTTTAAGCGGCACAGGGAACTACGAGCAGTACTTC.

This chain uses TRBV11-3 with TRBJ1-1; the D gene is possibly TRBD1 (5 bases). The CDR3 spans 14 residues. CDR1 and CDR2 (germline): SGHNT, YENEEA. The V end lost 3 bases, the J end lost 1 base, and 9 bases lay between the germline ends. The CDR3: CASSFRQGNTEAFF. The CDR3 bases are TGTGCCAGCAGCTTTAGGCAGGGGAACACTGAAGCTTTCTTT.

The chain carries TRBV10-2 and TRBJ2-3; TRBD2 matches at 13 bases. Germline assignment: CDR1 WSHSY and CDR2 SAAADI. CDR3 length: 16 residues. Trimming took 4 bases from V and 2 from J; bases not matched to a gene: 3. This chain's CDR3 is CASSAGTSGTTDTQYF. CDR3 sequence (DNA): TGCGCCAGCAGTGCCGGGACTAGCGGGACCACAGATACGCAGTATTTT.

The chain links TRBV27 to TRBJ2-2; the match to TRBD2 covers 8 bases. V lost 4 bases and J lost 7; bases outside the gene matches: 8. The CDR3 length is 15 residues. From germline, CDR1 is MNHEY and CDR2 SMNVEV (reference sequence). CDR3 residues: CASSYGREENGELFF. CDR3 in DNA: TGTGCCAGCAGTTACGGGCGGGAGGAAAACGGGGAGCTGTTTTTT.

The rearrangement links TRBV29-1 to TRBJ1-2, with unresolved D. The germline V gene encodes CDR1 SQVTM and CDR2 ANQGSEA. The CDR3 spans 11 residues. V lost 8 bases and J 10 bases, leaving 17 bases between the germline ends. The CDR3 bases are TGCAGCCTGTTTACCGGGAGTGTCTACACCTTC. This gives the protein CSLFTGSVYTF.

The rearrangement uses TRBV9 and TRBJ2-1, with D possibly matching TRBD2 (5 bases). V was pared by 0 bases and J by 8 bases, with 12 bases between. Germline V gives CDR1 SGDLS, CDR2 YYNGEE. The CDR3 covers 14 residues. This chain's CDR3 is CASSVGPRRDEQFF. The CDR3 DNA is TGTGCCAGCAGCGTAGGTCCTAGGCGGGATGAGCAGTTCTTC.

The chain employs TRBV19 and TRBJ2-7; 7 bases map to TRBD2. The germline CDR1 and CDR2 sequences are LNHDA and SQIVND (reference sequence). The CDR3 contains 14 residues. V shed 7 bases, J shed 2 bases, and the junction held 8 bases outside the gene matches. CDR3 amino acids: CASKAGTTTYEQYF. CDR3 coding DNA: TGTGCCAGTAAAGCCGGGACTACCACCTACGAGCAGTACTTC.

CDR3 sequence (DNA): TGTGCCAGCAGTGAAGAGTGGGGACTAGCGGGATCCGAGCAGTTCTTC. It translates to CASSEEWGLAGSEQFF. The chain links TRBV25-1 to TRBJ2-1, with 13 nucleotides matching TRBD2. Germline V gene lookup returns CDR1 MGHDK and CDR2 SYGVNS. V lost 2 bases and J lost 10; bases outside the gene matches: 8. This CDR3 has 16 residues. Full variable domain (rest looked up from reference TRBV25-1 and TRBJ2-1): EADIYQTPRYLVIGTGKKITLECSQTMGHDKMYWYQQDPGMELHLIHYSYGVNSTEKGDLSSESTVSRIRTEHFPLTLESARPSHTSQYLCASSEEWGLAGSEQFFGPGTRLTVL.

The chain links TRBV19 to TRBJ1-1, with a tentative D call TRBD1 (5 bases). CDR1 LNHDA and CDR2 SQIVND come from the germline V gene (reference sequence). The V end lost 3 bases, the J end lost 1 base, and 15 bases lay between the germline ends. This CDR3 is 16 amino acids long. The CDR3 loop is CASSIFPGLKNTEAFF. For the CDR3, the DNA is TGTGCCAGTAGTATCTTCCCAGGGCTGAAGAACACTGAAGCTTTCTTT.

This clone was seen only a few times. The chain has TRBV5-6 and TRBJ1-1; 7 bases map to TRBD1. V lost 4 bases, J lost 5 bases, and 5 bases stayed unmatched. The CDR3 totals 13 residues. The germline V gene encodes CDR1 SGHDT and CDR2 YYEEEE. This CDR3 reads CASSPDRRTEAFF. The CDR3 DNA follows: TGTGCCAGCAGCCCGGACAGGCGAACTGAAGCTTTCTTT.

The chain combines TRBV5-5 with TRBJ1-3; a possible D gene is TRBD1 (5 bases). In germline, CDR1 is SGHKS, CDR2 YYEKEE (reference sequence). V was cut by 4 bases and J by 0 bases, with 8 bases left in between. This CDR3 region has 14 residues. Here the CDR3 reads CASSAGSSGNTIYF. The CDR3 bases are TGTGCCAGCAGCGCAGGGTCCTCTGGAAACACCATATATTTT.

The chain recombines TRBV2 with TRBJ2-1, with 9 bases matching TRBD2. V was pared by 8 bases and J by 8 bases, with 16 bases of the junction left unmatched. Germline CDR1 SNHLY, CDR2 FYNNEI. The CDR3 sequence is 16 residues long. The CDR3 nucleotides read TGTGCCAGCCGAAGGTCGGAAACTAGCGGGTTAGATGAGCAGTTCTTC. Protein product: CASRRSETSGLDEQFF.

The chain couples TRBV6-5 to TRBJ2-3; D is undetermined. This CDR3 comprises 11 residues. Trimming shortened V by 2 bases and J by 6 bases, and 3 bases separated the two germline ends. CDR1 MNHEY and CDR2 SVGAGI come from the germline V gene. CDR3 DNA sequence: TGTGCCAGCAGTTACCTGGATACGCAGTATTTT. Translating it yields CASSYLDTQYF.